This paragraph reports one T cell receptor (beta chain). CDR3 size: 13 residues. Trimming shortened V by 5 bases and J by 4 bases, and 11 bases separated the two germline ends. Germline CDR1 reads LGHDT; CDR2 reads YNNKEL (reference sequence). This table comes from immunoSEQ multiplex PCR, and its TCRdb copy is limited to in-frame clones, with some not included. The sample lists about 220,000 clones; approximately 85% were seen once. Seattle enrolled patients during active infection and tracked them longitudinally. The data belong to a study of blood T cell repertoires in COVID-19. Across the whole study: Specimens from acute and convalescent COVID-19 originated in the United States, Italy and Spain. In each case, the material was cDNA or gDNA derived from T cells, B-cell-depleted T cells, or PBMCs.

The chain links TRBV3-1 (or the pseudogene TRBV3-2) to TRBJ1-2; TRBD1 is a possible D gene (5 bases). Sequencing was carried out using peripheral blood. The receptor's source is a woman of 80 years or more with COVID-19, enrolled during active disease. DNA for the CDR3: TGTGCCAGCAGCTTCAGGGATAGCTATGGCTACACCTTC. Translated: CASSFRDSYGYTF.